This T cell receptor beta chain originates from a study of cytomegalovirus exposure and HLA in healthy donors. The study's findings and limits: A list of roughly 180 TCR beta chains associated with cytomegalovirus was given. In a later analysis, V- and J-gene trimming of beta chains associated with a DCLRE1C missense variant, replicated independently.

The CDR3 has 13 residues. Germline CDR1 and CDR2: GTSNPN and SVGIG (reference sequence). V was cut by 4 bases and J by 2 bases, with 11 bases left in between. Primers: 60 Vbeta forward and 13 Jbeta reverse. Method: immunoSEQ multiplex PCR; TCRdb's copy keeps in-frame clones and lacks some. The repertoire includes about 180,000 clones, around 80% of them detected once, and 2% to 2.5% sits in the top ten. On this clone itself: Its antigen is currently unknown.

This TCR was recovered from a woman in her 30s in good health and CMV-seronegative. The chain recombines TRBV30 with TRBJ2-5, with D hard to call. The sample consisted of PBMCs. CDR3 DNA sequence: TGTGCCTGGAACCGGTGGCGGCAAGAGACCCAGTACTTC. It codes for CAWNRWRQETQYF.